This T cell receptor beta chain was documented in a study of identical twins. CDR1 is SGHRS, CDR2 YFSETQ, per germline. The CDR3 covers 14 residues. Trimming left V 3 bases short and J 7 bases short, with 16 bases between. TCRdb independently ran MiXCR on the 5' RACE reads; one entry per CDR3 protein. The repertoire has fewer than 250,000 distinct CDR3 sequences, roughly 10% of them found once; the top ten carry 4% to 6%. The table lists this clonotype with a few counts. Its matching antigen is unknown. The study, taken as a whole, reports: In zero-insertion analyses, partial confounding could arise from invariant MAIT and iNKT cells.

This receptor was obtained from a young woman in good health. Sample: memory (CD45RO+) T cells sorted from blood. The chain combines TRBV5-1 with TRBJ1-2; a weak D match, TRBD1 (6 bases). The CDR3 protein is CASSSTGTSLGYTF. Written as DNA, the CDR3 is TGCGCCAGCAGCTCGACCGGGACAAGCCTTGGCTACACCTTC.